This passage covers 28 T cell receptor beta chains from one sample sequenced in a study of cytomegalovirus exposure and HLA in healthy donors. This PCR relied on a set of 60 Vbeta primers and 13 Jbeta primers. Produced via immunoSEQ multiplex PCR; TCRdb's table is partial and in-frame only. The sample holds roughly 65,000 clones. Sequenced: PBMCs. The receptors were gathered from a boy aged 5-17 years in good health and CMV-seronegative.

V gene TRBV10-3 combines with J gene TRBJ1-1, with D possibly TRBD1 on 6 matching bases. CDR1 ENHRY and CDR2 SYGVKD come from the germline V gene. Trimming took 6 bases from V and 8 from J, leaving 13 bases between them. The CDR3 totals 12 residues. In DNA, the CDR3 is TGTGCCATCAGCTTTACAGGGTCAGAAGCTTTCTTT. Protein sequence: CAISFTGSEAFF.

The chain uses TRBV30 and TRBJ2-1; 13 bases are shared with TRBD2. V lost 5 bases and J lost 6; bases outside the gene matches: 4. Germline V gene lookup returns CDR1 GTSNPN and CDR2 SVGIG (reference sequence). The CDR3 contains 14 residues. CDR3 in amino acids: CAWGTSGTSNEQFF. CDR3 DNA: TGTGCCTGGGGGACTAGCGGGACTAGCAATGAGCAGTTCTTC.

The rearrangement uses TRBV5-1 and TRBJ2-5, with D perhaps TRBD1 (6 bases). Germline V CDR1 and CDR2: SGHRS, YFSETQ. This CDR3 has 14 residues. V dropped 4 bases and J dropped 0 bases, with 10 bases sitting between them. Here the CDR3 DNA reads TGCGCCAGCAGCCCCGGGACAAACCAAGAGACCCAGTACTTC. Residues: CASSPGTNQETQYF.

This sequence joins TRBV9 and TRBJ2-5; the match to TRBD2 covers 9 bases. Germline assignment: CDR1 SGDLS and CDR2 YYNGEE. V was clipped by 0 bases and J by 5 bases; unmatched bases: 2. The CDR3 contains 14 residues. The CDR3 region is CASSVVAGGETQYF. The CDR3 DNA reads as TGTGCCAGCAGCGTAGTCGCGGGAGGGGAGACCCAGTACTTC.

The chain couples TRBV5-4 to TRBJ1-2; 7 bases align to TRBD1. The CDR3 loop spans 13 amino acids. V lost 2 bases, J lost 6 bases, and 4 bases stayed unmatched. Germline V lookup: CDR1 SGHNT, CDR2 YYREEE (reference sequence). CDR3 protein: CASSLPTGNGYTF. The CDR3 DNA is TGTGCCAGCAGCTTACCGACAGGGAATGGCTACACCTTC.

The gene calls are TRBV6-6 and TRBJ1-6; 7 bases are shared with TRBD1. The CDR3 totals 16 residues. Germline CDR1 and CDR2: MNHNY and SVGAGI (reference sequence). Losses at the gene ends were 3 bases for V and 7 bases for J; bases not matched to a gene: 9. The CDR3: CASSYSQGSGNSPLHF. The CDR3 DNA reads TGTGCCAGCAGTTATTCACAGGGGTCGGGCAATTCACCCCTCCACTTT.

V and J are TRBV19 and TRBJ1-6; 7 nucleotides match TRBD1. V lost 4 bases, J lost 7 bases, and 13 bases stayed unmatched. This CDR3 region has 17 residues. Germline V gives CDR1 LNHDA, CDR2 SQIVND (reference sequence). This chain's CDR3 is CASSRENQPGQNSPLHF. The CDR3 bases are TGTGCCAGTAGTAGAGAGAACCAGCCGGGACAGAATTCACCCCTCCACTTT.

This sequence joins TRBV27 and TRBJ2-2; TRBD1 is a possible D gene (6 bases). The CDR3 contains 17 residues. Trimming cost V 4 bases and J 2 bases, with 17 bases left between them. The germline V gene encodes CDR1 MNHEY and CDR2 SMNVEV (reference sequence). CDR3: CASSSTGKRINTGELFF. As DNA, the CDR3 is TGTGCCAGCAGTTCCACAGGGAAGAGGATTAACACCGGGGAGCTGTTTTTT.

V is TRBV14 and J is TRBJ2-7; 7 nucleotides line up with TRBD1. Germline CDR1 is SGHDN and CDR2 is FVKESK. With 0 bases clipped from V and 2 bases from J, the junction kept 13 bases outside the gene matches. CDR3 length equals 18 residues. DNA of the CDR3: TGTGCCAGCAGCCAAGAACGGGGACAGCCCTTCTACGCCTACGAGCAGTACTTC. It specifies CASSQERGQPFYAYEQYF.

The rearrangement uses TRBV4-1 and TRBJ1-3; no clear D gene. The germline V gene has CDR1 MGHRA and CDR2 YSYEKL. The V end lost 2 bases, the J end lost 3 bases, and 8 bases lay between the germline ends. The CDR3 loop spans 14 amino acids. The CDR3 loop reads CASSQQTVGNTIYF. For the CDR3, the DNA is TGCGCCAGCAGCCAACAAACAGTTGGAAACACCATATATTTT.

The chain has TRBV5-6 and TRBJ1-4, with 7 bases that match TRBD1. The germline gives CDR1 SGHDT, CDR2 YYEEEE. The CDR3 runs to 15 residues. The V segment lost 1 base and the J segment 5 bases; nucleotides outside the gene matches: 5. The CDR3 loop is CASSLRGPGNEKLFF. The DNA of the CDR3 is TGTGCCAGCAGCTTGAGGGGGCCGGGGAATGAAAAACTGTTTTTT.

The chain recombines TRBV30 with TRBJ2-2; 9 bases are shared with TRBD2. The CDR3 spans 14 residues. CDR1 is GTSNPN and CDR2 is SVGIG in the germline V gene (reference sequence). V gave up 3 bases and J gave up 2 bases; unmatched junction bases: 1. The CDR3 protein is CAWRLAGNTGELFF. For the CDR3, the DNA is TGTGCCTGGAGACTAGCGGGTAACACCGGGGAGCTGTTTTTT.

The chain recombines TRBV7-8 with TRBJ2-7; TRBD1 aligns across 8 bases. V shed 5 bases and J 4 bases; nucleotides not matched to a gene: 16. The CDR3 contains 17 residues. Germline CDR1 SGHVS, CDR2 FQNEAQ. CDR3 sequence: CASSVTGQGKSSYEQYF. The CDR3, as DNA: TGTGCCAGCAGCGTGACAGGACAGGGTAAATCTTCTTACGAGCAGTACTTC.

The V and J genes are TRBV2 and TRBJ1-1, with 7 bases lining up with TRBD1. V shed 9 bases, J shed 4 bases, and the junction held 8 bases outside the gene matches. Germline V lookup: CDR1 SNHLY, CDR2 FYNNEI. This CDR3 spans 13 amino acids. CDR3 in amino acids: CARKQGSGTEAFF. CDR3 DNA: TGTGCCAGAAAACAGGGGTCTGGCACTGAAGCTTTCTTT.

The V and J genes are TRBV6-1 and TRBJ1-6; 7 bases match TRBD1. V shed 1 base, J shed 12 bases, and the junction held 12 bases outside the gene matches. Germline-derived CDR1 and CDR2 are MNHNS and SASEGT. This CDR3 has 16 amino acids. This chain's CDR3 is CASSEVLGRGRGPLHF. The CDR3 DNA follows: TGTGCCAGCAGTGAAGTATTGGGAAGGGGGCGCGGACCCCTCCACTTT.

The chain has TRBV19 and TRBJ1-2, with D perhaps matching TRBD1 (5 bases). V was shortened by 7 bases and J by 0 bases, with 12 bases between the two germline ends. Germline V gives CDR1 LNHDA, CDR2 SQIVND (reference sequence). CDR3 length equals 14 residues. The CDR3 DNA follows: TGTGCCAGTACTGAGACAGCCTCTAACTATGGCTACACCTTC. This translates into CASTETASNYGYTF.

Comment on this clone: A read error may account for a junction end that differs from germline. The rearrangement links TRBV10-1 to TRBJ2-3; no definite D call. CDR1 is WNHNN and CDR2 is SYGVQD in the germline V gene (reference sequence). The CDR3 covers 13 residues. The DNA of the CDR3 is TGCGCCAGCAGCGAGTCCGGCACAGATACGCAGTATTTT. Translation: CASSESGTDTQYF.

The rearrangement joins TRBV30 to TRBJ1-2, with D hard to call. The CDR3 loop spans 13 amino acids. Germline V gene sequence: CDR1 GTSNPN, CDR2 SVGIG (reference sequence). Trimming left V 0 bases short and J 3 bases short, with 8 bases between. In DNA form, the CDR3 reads TGTGCCTGGAGTGTACCAGTGCACTATGGCTACACCTTC. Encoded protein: CAWSVPVHYGYTF.

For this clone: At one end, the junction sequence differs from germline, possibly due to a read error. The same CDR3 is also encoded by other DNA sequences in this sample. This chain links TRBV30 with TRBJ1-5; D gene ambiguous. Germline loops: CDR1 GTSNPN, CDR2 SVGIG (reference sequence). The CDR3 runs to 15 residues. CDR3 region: CAWSRNSRQKQPQHF. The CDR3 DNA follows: TGCGCCTGGAGTCGCAACAGCCGGCAGAAGCAGCCCCAGCATTTT.

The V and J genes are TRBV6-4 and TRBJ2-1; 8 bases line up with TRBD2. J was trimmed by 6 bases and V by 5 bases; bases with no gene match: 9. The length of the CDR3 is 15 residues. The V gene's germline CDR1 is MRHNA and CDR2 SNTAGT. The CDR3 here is CASSPTGGPGNEQFF. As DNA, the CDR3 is TGTGCCAGCAGTCCAACGGGGGGGCCCGGCAATGAGCAGTTCTTC.

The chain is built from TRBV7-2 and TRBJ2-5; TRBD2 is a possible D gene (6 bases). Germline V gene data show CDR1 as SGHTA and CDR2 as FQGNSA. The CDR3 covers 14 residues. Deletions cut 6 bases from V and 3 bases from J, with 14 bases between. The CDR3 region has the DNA TGTGCCAGCAGTTCCTACTCGGGGGAAGAGACCCAGTACTTC. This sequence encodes CASSSYSGEETQYF. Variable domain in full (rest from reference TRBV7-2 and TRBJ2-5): GAGVSQSPSNKVTEKGKDVELRCDPISGHTALYWYRQSLGQGLEFLIYFQGNSAPDKSGLPSDRFSAERTGGSVSTLTIQRTQQEDSAVYLCASSSYSGEETQYFGPGTRLLVL.

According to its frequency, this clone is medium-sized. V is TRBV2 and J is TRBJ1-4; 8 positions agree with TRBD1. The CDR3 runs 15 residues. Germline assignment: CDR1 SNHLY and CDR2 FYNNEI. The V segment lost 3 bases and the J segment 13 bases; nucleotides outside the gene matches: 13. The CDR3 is CASSDGTGAPETLFF. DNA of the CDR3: TGTGCCAGCAGTGATGGGACAGGTGCTCCTGAGACACTGTTTTTT.

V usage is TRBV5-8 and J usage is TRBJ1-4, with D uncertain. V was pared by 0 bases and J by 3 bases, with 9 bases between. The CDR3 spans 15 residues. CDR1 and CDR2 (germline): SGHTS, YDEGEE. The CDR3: CASSLGGLANEKLFF. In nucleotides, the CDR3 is TGTGCCAGCAGCTTGGGAGGACTGGCTAATGAAAAACTGTTTTTT.

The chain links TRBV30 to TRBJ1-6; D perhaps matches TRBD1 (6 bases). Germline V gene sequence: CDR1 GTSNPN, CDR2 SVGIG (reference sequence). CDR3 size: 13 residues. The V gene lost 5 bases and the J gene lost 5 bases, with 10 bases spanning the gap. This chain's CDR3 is CAWAGQNNSPLHF. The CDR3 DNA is TGTGCCTGGGCAGGACAGAATAATTCACCCCTCCACTTT.

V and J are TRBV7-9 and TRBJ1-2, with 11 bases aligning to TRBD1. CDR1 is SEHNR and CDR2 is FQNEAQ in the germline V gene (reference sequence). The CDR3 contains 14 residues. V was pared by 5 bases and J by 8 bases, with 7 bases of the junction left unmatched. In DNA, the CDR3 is TGTGCCAGCAGCGACACGGGACAGGGGGACGGCTACACCTTC. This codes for CASSDTGQGDGYTF.

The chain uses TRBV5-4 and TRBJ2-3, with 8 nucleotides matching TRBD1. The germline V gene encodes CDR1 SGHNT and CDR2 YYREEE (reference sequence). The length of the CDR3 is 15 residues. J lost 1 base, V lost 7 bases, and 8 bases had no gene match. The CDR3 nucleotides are TGTGCCAGCCAAATCCAGGGGGCAGGCACAGATACGCAGTATTTT. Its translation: CASQIQGAGTDTQYF.

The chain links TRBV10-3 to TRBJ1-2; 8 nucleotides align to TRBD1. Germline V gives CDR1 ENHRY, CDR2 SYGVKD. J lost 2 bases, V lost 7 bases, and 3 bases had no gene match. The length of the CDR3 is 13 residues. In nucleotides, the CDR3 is TGTGCCATCAATACAGGGGGAAACTATGGCTACACCTTC. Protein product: CAINTGGNYGYTF.

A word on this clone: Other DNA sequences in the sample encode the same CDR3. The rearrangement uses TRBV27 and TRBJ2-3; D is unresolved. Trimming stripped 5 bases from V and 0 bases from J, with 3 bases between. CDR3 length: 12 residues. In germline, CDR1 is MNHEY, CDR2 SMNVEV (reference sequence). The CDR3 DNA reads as TGTGCCAGCAGTCCTAGCACAGATACGCAGTATTTT. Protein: CASSPSTDTQYF.